What follows describes a single TCR beta chain. The sample comes from a study of memory CD4+ T cells and cytomegalovirus serostatus. Across the study: Of the healthy Belgian adults, several were CMV seropositive and fewer than 30 seronegative.

Single viable CD3+CD4+CD8-CD45RO+ cells were sorted as the memory CD4+ T cells. Serostatus was set by detecting CMV pp150, pp28, p38, p52 IgG. V lost 1 base, J lost 4 bases, and 5 bases lay in between. CDR3 size: 12 residues. The germline V gene encodes CDR1 MDHEN and CDR2 SYDVKM. Per the original data handling: After removing out-of-frame reads, 2,204,828 distinct TCRbeta sequences remained. Method: immunoSEQ multiplex PCR; TCRdb's copy keeps in-frame clones and lacks some. V, J and clone size reflect that table, while D and trimming were determined from the DNA. The sample consists of approximately 61,000 clones, about three quarters of them appearing once.

The chain couples TRBV28 to TRBJ2-7; D not resolved. This TCR derives from an adult in good health and CMV-seronegative. Some clones in this sample may be carry-over from other donors' samples. The sample comprised memory CD4+ T cells from blood. CDR3 sequence: CASSLSEYEQYF. The CDR3 DNA is TGTGCCAGCAGTTTATCTGAATACGAGCAGTACTTC.